Each of the 15 T cell receptor beta chains below was sequenced from the same sample in a study of PD-L1 blockade in urothelial cancer. Produced via immunoSEQ multiplex PCR; TCRdb's table is partial and in-frame only. In the table there are approximately 63,000 clones, approximately 75% of which are singletons. Described time point: pretreatment peripheral blood. The sample consisted of PBMCs, taken around atezolizumab (anti-PD-L1) treatment. These receptors all come from a man in his 70s with urothelial cancer.

This clone was found a few times. The chain couples TRBV19 to TRBJ2-2; TRBD2 aligns across 9 bases. J was trimmed by 8 bases and V by 1 base; bases with no gene match: 8. The length of the CDR3 is 16 residues. CDR1 is LNHDA and CDR2 is SQIVND in the germline V gene (reference sequence). The CDR3 DNA follows: TGTGCCAGTAGTATAGGGCTAGCGGGGTCGAAGGGGGAGCTGTTTTTT. It specifies CASSIGLAGSKGELFF.

The genes are TRBV10-3 and TRBJ2-5; the D is unclear. The CDR3 runs to 12 residues. In germline, CDR1 is ENHRY, CDR2 SYGVKD. V was pared by 2 bases and J by 5 bases, with 6 bases between. In DNA form, the CDR3 reads TGTGCCATCAGTGAGGTGTCGGAGACCCAGTACTTC. Translation: CAISEVSETQYF.

V usage is TRBV19 and J usage is TRBJ2-3; 11 nucleotides match TRBD2. The CDR3 has 15 amino acids. Germline lookup yields CDR1 LNHDA and CDR2 SQIVND (reference sequence). Trimming at V came to 5 bases and at J to 1 base, leaving 2 bases not matched to a gene. The CDR3 DNA follows: TGTGCCAGTAGTTCGACTAGCGGGGGCACAGATACGCAGTATTTT. Translation gives CASSSTSGGTDTQYF. The full variable domain, completed using reference TRBV19 and TRBJ2-3, is DGGITQSPKYLFRKEGQNVTLSCEQNLNHDAMYWYRQDPGQGLRLIYYSQIVNDFQKGDIAEGYSVSREKKESFPLTVTSAQKNPTAFYLCASSSTSGGTDTQYFGPGTRLTVL.

The rearrangement links TRBV7-6 to TRBJ1-1, with 8 nucleotides matching TRBD1. This CDR3 is 15 amino acids long. Trimming at V came to 4 bases and at J to 1 base, leaving 5 bases not matched to a gene. The germline CDR1 and CDR2 sequences are SGHVS and FNYEAQ. CDR3 in amino acids: CASSSPGTGNTEAFF. CDR3 DNA: TGTGCCAGCAGCTCCCCCGGGACAGGGAACACTGAAGCTTTCTTT. Full variable domain (missing parts from reference TRBV7-6 and TRBJ1-1): GAGVSQSPRYKVTKRGQDVALRCDPISGHVSLYWYRQALGQGPEFLTYFNYEAQQDKSGLPNDRFSAERPEGSISTLTIQRTEQRDSAMYRCASSSPGTGNTEAFFGQGTRLTVV.

The table lists this clone with a count of one. The rearrangement uses TRBV19 and TRBJ1-2; D unclear. The length of the CDR3 is 13 residues. V lost 3 bases, J lost 5 bases, and 10 bases lay in between. The germline V gene encodes CDR1 LNHDA and CDR2 SQIVND (reference sequence). CDR3 region: CASSIAAGYGYTF. The CDR3 nucleotides are TGTGCCAGTAGTATCGCGGCGGGATATGGCTACACCTTC.

This clone came up once. The chain has TRBV5-1 and TRBJ1-4; D possibly corresponds to TRBD1 (6 bases). The CDR3 extends over 14 amino acids. Germline CDR1 reads SGHRS; CDR2 reads YFSETQ. Trimming shortened V by 2 bases and J by 6 bases, and 11 bases separated the two germline ends. CDR3: CASSLRAGDEKLFF. In DNA, the CDR3 is TGCGCCAGCAGCTTACGGGCAGGGGATGAAAAACTGTTTTTT. The full variable domain, rest sourced from reference TRBV5-1 and TRBJ1-4, is KAGVTQTPRYLIKTRGQQVTLSCSPISGHRSVSWYQQTPGQGLQFLFEYFSETQRNKGNFPGRFSGRQFSNSRSEMNVSTLELGDSALYLCASSLRAGDEKLFFGSGTQLSVL.

The rearrangement links TRBV5-1 to TRBJ2-5; 10 nucleotides match TRBD2. The ends lost 0 bases at V and 3 bases at J; junction bases unmatched: 8. CDR3 length: 17 residues. CDR1 SGHRS and CDR2 YFSETQ come from the germline V gene. CDR3 nucleotides: TGCGCCAGCAGCTTGGTGGTAGCGGGAGGCCGCGAAGAGACCCAGTACTTC. Translated, it gives CASSLVVAGGREETQYF.

The V gene is TRBV7-2, the J gene TRBJ1-4; 7 bases fit TRBD1. V shed 5 bases, J shed 8 bases, and the junction held 14 bases outside the gene matches. The germline V gene has CDR1 SGHTA and CDR2 FQGNSA. This CDR3 is 16 amino acids long. CDR3 coding DNA: TGTGCCAGCAGCCCCGGAGATAGGGGGCTTGGAGAAAAACTGTTTTTT. Its protein is CASSPGDRGLGEKLFF.

This clone was seen more than once but under ten times. V and J are TRBV4-1 and TRBJ1-2; D unclear. V lost 0 bases to trimming and J lost 4 bases, with 15 bases between them. The CDR3 extends over 16 amino acids. Germline assignment: CDR1 MGHRA and CDR2 YSYEKL. The DNA of the CDR3 is TGCGCCAGCAGCCAAGACCGAGACTCTCGGAGCTATGGCTACACCTTC. The encoded protein is CASSQDRDSRSYGYTF.

The chain links TRBV28 to TRBJ2-2; 11 bases fit TRBD2. V dropped 8 bases and J dropped 5; count of bases not matched to a gene: 4. Germline V gene data show CDR1 as MDHEN and CDR2 as SYDVKM. The CDR3 is 14 amino acids. CDR3 protein: CASLGLAVTGELFF. The DNA for the CDR3 is TGTGCCAGCTTGGGACTAGCGGTGACCGGGGAGCTGTTTTTT. The whole variable domain, filled in from reference TRBV28 and TRBJ2-2, reads DVKVTQSSRYLVKRTGEKVFLECVQDMDHENMFWYRQDPGLGLRLIYFSYDVKMKEKGDIPEGYSVSREKKERFSLILESASTNQTSMYLCASLGLAVTGELFFGEGSRLTVL.

This clone occurred a few times. V and J are TRBV28 and TRBJ1-1; D is possibly TRBD1 (6 bases). Trimming removed 4 bases at V and 8 bases at J, with 20 bases between. CDR1 and CDR2 from the germline V gene are MDHEN and SYDVKM. This CDR3 has 15 amino acids. The CDR3 bases are TGTGCCAGCAGTTCTCCCTCCACAGGGAACAGCGAAGCTTTCTTT. The encoded protein is CASSSPSTGNSEAFF.

In this sample, this clone turned up once. The rearrangement uses TRBV6-1 and TRBJ2-3; 7 nucleotides agree with TRBD1. J lost 1 base, V lost 4 bases, and 8 bases had no gene match. The CDR3 length is 16 residues. The germline V gene has CDR1 MNHNS and CDR2 SASEGT. CDR3 coding DNA: TGTGCCAGCAGTGGACAGGGTTTACTAGGCACAGATACGCAGTATTTT. Translation gives CASSGQGLLGTDTQYF.

This chain links TRBV19 with TRBJ1-1; 9 bases line up with TRBD1. The J segment lost 6 bases and the V segment lost 7 bases, leaving 9 bases of the junction unmatched. The CDR3 loop spans 14 amino acids. Per the germline V gene, CDR1 is LNHDA and CDR2 is SQIVND (reference sequence). Here the CDR3 DNA reads TGTGCCAGTACCACAGGGGGCTCCCCTGCTGAAGCTTTCTTT. It codes for CASTTGGSPAEAFF.

The V and J genes are TRBV29-1 and TRBJ2-1; D perhaps matches TRBD2 (6 bases). The V end lost 0 bases, the J end lost 9 bases, and 15 bases lay between the germline ends. The germline CDR1 and CDR2 sequences are SQVTM and ANQGSEA. The CDR3 is 14 amino acids. The CDR3 DNA is TGCAGCGTTGAAGATCGAGGAGGGGCGGGTGAGCAGTTCTTC. It is translated as CSVEDRGGAGEQFF.

This clone came up once. The chain employs TRBV6-5 and TRBJ2-7; possibly TRBD1 for D (6 bases). With 2 bases removed from V and 1 base from J, the gap between germline ends came to 12 bases. Per germline, CDR1 MNHEY and CDR2 SVGAGI. The CDR3 length is 15 residues. The CDR3 region has the DNA TGTGCCAGCAGTTACGGCACAGGGAGTTCCTACGAGCAGTACTTC. Protein product: CASSYGTGSSYEQYF.